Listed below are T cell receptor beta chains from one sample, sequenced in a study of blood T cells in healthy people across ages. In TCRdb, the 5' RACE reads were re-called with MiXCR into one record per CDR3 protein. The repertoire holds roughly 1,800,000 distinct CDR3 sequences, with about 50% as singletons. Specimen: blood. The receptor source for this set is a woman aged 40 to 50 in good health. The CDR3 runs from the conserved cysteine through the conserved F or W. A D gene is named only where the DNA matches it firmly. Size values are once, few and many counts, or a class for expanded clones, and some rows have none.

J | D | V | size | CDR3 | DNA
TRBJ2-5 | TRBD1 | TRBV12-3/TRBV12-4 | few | CASSPAQGVQETQYF | TGTGCCAGCAGTCCCGCTCAGGGGGTGCAAGAGACCCAGTACTTC
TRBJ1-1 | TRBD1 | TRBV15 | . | CATSRVRSGGPEAFF | TGTGCCACCAGCAGAGTAAGGTCAGGGGGCCCTGAAGCTTTCTTT
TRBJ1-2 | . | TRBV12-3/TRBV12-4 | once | CASSLWGAINYGYTF | TGTGCCAGCAGTTTATGGGGGGCGATCAACTATGGCTACACCTTC
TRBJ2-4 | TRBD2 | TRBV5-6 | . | CASSSRGLAIETRYF | TGTGCCAGCAGCTCCAGGGGACTAGCGATCGAGACCCGGTACTTC
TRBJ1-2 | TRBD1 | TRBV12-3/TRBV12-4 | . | CASSKGQGRSYGYTF | TGTGCCAGCAGTAAGGGACAGGGAAGATCCTATGGCTACACCTTC
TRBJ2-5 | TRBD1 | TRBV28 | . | CASSPTGRGRGKTQYF | TGTGCCAGCAGTCCTACCGGCAGGGGGCGCGGGAAGACCCAGTACTTC
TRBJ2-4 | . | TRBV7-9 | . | CASSFPGRKNIQYF | TGTGCCAGCAGCTTCCCGGGACGGAAAAACATTCAGTACTTC
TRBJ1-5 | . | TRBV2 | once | CASSHWGEYQPQHF | TGTGCCAGCAGTCACTGGGGGGAGTATCAGCCCCAGCATTTT
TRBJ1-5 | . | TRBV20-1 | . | CSAVRESNQPQHF | TGCAGTGCTGTCAGGGAAAGCAATCAGCCCCAGCATTTT
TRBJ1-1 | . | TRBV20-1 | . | CSARGAEGRIVTEAFF | TGCAGTGCCCGGGGGGCCGAGGGTCGGATAGTCACTGAAGCTTTCTTT
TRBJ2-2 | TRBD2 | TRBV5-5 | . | CASSLYPGGPDTGELFF | TGTGCCAGCAGCTTGTACCCGGGGGGGCCTGACACCGGGGAGCTGTTTTTT
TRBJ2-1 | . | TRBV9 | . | CASSLDSDEQFF | TGTGCCAGCAGCCTGGACTCTGATGAGCAGTTCTTC
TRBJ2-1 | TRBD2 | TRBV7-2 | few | CASSLMGGDYNEQFF | TGTGCCAGCAGCTTAATGGGGGGGGACTACAATGAGCAGTTCTTC
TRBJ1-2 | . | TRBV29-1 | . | CSVDTGATTNYGYTF | TGCAGCGTTGATACGGGGGCGACAACCAACTATGGCTACACCTTC
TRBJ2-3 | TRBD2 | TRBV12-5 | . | CASGPTSGGLDTQYF | TGTGCTAGTGGCCCAACTAGCGGGGGGTTGGATACGCAGTATTTT
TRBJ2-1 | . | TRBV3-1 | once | CASSHGRGSYNEQFF | TGTGCCTCCTCTCACGGCAGGGGCTCCTACAATGAGCAGTTCTTC
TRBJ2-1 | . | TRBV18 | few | CASSPSRDNEQFF | TGTGCCAGCTCACCTTCAAGGGATAATGAGCAGTTCTTC
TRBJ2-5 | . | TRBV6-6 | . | CASKADTLKETQYF | TGTGCCAGCAAGGCGGACACCCTCAAAGAGACCCAGTACTTC
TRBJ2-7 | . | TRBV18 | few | CASSPIGGRGDEQYF | TGTGCCAGCTCACCGATCGGGGGGCGTGGCGACGAGCAGTACTTC
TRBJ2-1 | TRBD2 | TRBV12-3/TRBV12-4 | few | CASRSLAANEQFF | TGTGCCAGCAGATCACTAGCGGCTAATGAGCAGTTCTTC
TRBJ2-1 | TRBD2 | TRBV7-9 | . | CASAAGAYNEQFF | TGTGCCAGCGCCGCGGGGGCCTACAATGAGCAGTTCTTC
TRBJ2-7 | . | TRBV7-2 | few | CASSSVRVGDEQYF | TGTGCCAGCTCTAGCGTCAGGGTCGGGGACGAGCAGTACTTC
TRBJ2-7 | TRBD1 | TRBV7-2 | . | CASSSPGTGFSEQYF | TGTGCCAGCAGTTCGCCCGGGACAGGGTTCAGCGAGCAGTACTTC
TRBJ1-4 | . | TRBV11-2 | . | CASSLRSRVFEKLFF | TGTGCCAGCAGCCTCCGCTCGCGGGTCTTTGAAAAACTGTTTTTT
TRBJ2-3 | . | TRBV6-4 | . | CASSDSTGGRYTQYF | TGTGCCAGCAGTGACTCGACGGGGGGCAGGTATACGCAGTATTTT
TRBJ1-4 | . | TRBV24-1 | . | CATSADWGEKLFF | TGTGCCACCAGTGCGGACTGGGGGGAAAAACTGTTTTTT
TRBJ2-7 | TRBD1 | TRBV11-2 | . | CASSPLGQGLDEQYF | TGTGCCAGCAGCCCCCTAGGACAGGGCTTGGACGAGCAGTACTTC
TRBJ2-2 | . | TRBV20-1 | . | CSARDRGGNTGELFF | TGCAGTGCTAGAGATAGGGGCGGGAACACCGGGGAGCTGTTTTTT
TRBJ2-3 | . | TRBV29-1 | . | CSVEGQNTDTQYF | TGCAGCGTTGAAGGACAGAACACAGATACGCAGTATTTT
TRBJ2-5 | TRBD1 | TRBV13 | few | CASSFRTGGLETQYF | TGTGCCAGCAGCTTCCGGACAGGGGGATTGGAGACCCAGTACTTC
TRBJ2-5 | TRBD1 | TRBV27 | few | CASSRTGVLGETQYF | TGTGCCAGCAGCCGCACAGGGGTTTTAGGGGAGACCCAGTACTTC
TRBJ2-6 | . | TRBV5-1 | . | CASSPIAGLGANVLTF | TGCGCCAGCAGCCCCATTGCCGGACTTGGGGCCAACGTCCTGACTTTC
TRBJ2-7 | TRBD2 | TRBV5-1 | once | CASSMSGGASNEQYF | TGCGCCAGCAGCATGAGCGGGGGGGCGTCGAATGAGCAGTACTTC
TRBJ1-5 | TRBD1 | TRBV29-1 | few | CSALDRDGNQPQHF | TGCAGCGCTCTAGACAGGGACGGCAATCAGCCCCAGCATTTT
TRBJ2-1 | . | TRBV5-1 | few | CASSTQQGAEQFF | TGCGCCAGCAGCACGCAACAGGGAGCTGAGCAGTTCTTC
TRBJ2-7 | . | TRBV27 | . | CASAWGSSYEQYF | TGTGCCAGCGCTTGGGGGAGCTCCTACGAGCAGTACTTC
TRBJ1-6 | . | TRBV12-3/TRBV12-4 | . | CASSPRGQSPLHF | TGTGCCAGCAGCCCTCGGGGACAATCACCCCTCCACTTT
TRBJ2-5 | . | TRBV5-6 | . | CASSLNPEDQETQYF | TGTGCCAGCAGCTTGAACCCTGAGGACCAAGAGACCCAGTACTTC
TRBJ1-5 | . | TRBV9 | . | CASSVEEGQPQHF | TGTGCCAGCAGCGTAGAGGAGGGTCAGCCCCAGCATTTT
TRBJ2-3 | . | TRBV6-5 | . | CASSYRRLDTQYF | TGTGCCAGCAGTTACCGTAGGCTAGATACGCAGTATTTT
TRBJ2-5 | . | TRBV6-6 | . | CASSPTGEEETQYF | TGTGCCAGCAGCCCCACAGGGGAGGAAGAGACCCAGTACTTC
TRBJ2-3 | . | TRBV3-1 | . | CASSQSGTKITQYF | TGTGCCAGCAGCCAATCCGGGACAAAGATCACGCAGTATTTT
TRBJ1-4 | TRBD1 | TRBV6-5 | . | CASSYSSGGDEKLFF | TGTGCCAGCAGTTACTCTTCAGGGGGCGATGAAAAACTGTTTTTT
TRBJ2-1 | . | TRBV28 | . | CASSTRGEQFF | TGTGCCAGCAGTACTAGAGGCGAGCAGTTCTTC
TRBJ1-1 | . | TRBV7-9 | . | CASSPDPRHTEAFF | TGTGCCAGCAGCCCTGATCCAAGGCACACTGAAGCTTTCTTT
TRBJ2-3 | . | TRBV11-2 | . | CASSMGGTSTDTQYF | TGTGCCAGCAGCATGGGCGGGACTAGCACAGATACGCAGTATTTT
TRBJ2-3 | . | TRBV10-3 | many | CAISESADTQYF | TGTGCCATCAGTGAGTCAGCAGATACGCAGTATTTT
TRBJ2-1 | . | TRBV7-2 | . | CASSEQGLHESAQFF | TGTGCCAGCAGCGAACAGGGACTTCACGAGAGCGCCCAGTTCTTC
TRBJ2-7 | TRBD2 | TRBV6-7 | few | CASSYPLLLAGDYEQYF | TGTGCCAGCAGTTACCCCCTCCTGCTAGCGGGCGACTACGAGCAGTACTTC
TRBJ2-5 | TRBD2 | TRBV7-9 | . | CASRDRTSGRETQYF | TGTGCCAGCAGAGATCGCACTAGCGGGAGAGAGACCCAGTACTTC
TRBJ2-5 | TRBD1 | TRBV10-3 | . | CAISGGGQETQYF | TGTGCCATCTCAGGGGGCGGGCAAGAGACCCAGTACTTC
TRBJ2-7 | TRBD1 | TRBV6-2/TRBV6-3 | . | CASSYSPGQDSYEQYF | TGTGCCAGCAGTTACTCCCCGGGACAGGACTCCTACGAGCAGTACTTC
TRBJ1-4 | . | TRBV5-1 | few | CASSWRPGDEKLFF | TGCGCCAGCAGCTGGCGGCCAGGGGATGAAAAACTGTTTTTT
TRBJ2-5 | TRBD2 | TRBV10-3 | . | CAISESRLAGGQETQYF | TGTGCCATCAGTGAGTCCCGACTAGCGGGGGGCCAAGAGACCCAGTACTTC
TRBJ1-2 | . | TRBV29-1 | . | CSVESPISNGYTF | TGCAGCGTTGAAAGCCCAATATCGAATGGCTACACCTTC